Below are 22 T cell receptor beta chains sequenced from a single sample in a study of shared clonotypes between healthy human individuals. This table comes from immunoSEQ multiplex PCR, and its TCRdb copy is limited to in-frame clones, with some not included. The repertoire has fewer than 550,000 clones, 60% to 80% of them found once; the top ten carry approximately 13%. The material sequenced was PBMCs. Source of these receptors: a woman aged 40 to 50 in good health. Some clones in this sample may be carry-over from other donors' samples.

CDR3 coding DNA: TGTGCCAGCAGTGGCTATACTAGCGGGAGTAGGGCAGATACGCAGTATTTT. Its translation is CASSGYTSGSRADTQYF. This chain connects TRBV6-1 to TRBJ2-3, with TRBD2 matching over 11 bases. This CDR3 contains 17 residues. The J segment lost 4 bases and the V segment lost 4 bases, leaving 10 bases of the junction unmatched. CDR1 and CDR2 (germline): MNHNS, SASEGT.

This clone was observed a handful of times. J is TRBJ1-2 and V is TRBV6-4, with D possibly being TRBD1 (6 bases). V shed 0 bases and J shed 5 bases, with 7 bases lying between them. The CDR3 covers 13 residues. Per germline, CDR1 MRHNA and CDR2 SNTAGT. CDR3 coding DNA: TGTGCCAGCAGTGACTCGCAGGGGTATGGCTACACCTTC. Its protein product is CASSDSQGYGYTF.

The chain uses TRBV7-6 and TRBJ1-3; TRBD1 aligns across 9 bases. V shed 5 bases, J shed 3 bases, and the junction held 5 bases outside the gene matches. CDR1 and CDR2 from the germline V gene are SGHVS and FNYEAQ. The CDR3 runs 15 residues. The CDR3 loop is CASSPRQGGGNTIYF. CDR3 coding DNA: TGTGCCAGCAGCCCTCGACAGGGGGGTGGAAACACCATATATTTT.

The genes are TRBV7-8 and TRBJ1-1, with a tentative D call TRBD1 (6 bases). V lost 5 bases, J lost 10 bases, and 23 bases lay in between. The CDR3 loop spans 15 amino acids. CDR1 SGHVS and CDR2 FQNEAQ come from the germline V gene. In nucleotides, the CDR3 is TGTGCCAGCAGCCTTCGGGGACACCCACTCGTCGGAGCTTTCTTT. Translation gives CASSLRGHPLVGAFF.

The rearrangement links TRBV6-5 to TRBJ1-4; 10 bases agree with TRBD1. There are 13 residues in the CDR3. V shed 8 bases and J 7 bases; nucleotides not matched to a gene: 4. From germline, CDR1 is MNHEY and CDR2 SVGAGI. CDR3 sequence: CASLRDRGEKLFF. The CDR3 region has the DNA TGTGCCAGCCTCCGGGACAGGGGTGAAAAACTGTTTTTT.

As for this clone: Other DNA sequences of this sample code for an identical CDR3. The J gene is TRBJ1-5, the V gene TRBV15, with 10 bases lining up with TRBD1. The germline V gene encodes CDR1 LNHNV and CDR2 YYDKDF (reference sequence). This CDR3 has 15 amino acids. J was trimmed by 3 bases and V by 6 bases; bases with no gene match: 5. In DNA, the CDR3 is TGTGCCACCAGTCGGGACAGGGGTTCCAATCAGCCCCAGCATTTT. This translates into CATSRDRGSNQPQHF.

The gene calls are TRBV25-1 and TRBJ1-2; weak D call: TRBD1 (5 bases). Germline CDR1 is MGHDK and CDR2 is SYGVNS. This CDR3 comprises 16 residues. Trimming pared 11 bases from V and 8 bases from J, leaving 30 bases between. In DNA form, the CDR3 reads TGTGCCGCTGCTATGCGTGGGGGAGCTAAACGTCTAGGCTACACCTTC. Its protein is CAAAMRGGAKRLGYTF.

In its sample, this clone was seen a few times. V and J are TRBV14 and TRBJ2-1; 10 bases align to TRBD2. There are 16 residues in the CDR3. The junction had 7 bases not matched to a gene; V was cut back by 0 bases and J by 8 bases. Germline assignment: CDR1 SGHDN and CDR2 FVKESK. CDR3 DNA sequence: TGTGCCAGCAGCCAAGATTGGGGACTAGCGATGGATGAGCAGTTCTTC. Its translation is CASSQDWGLAMDEQFF. Together with reference TRBV14 and TRBJ2-1, the CDR3 gives the full variable domain: EAGVTQFPSHSVIEKGQTVTLRCDPISGHDNLYWYRRVMGKEIKFLLHFVKESKQDESGMPNNRFLAERTGGTYSTLKVQPAELEDSGVYFCASSQDWGLAMDEQFFGPGTRLTVL.

This clone was seen a handful of times. The chain couples TRBV5-4 to TRBJ2-3; D possibly corresponds to TRBD2 (6 bases). Germline CDR1 SGHNT, CDR2 YYREEE (reference sequence). The CDR3 extends over 13 amino acids. Trimming cost V 7 bases and J 4 bases, with 13 bases left between them. CDR3 loop: CASGFSGSDTQYF. The CDR3 nucleotides are TGTGCCAGCGGATTTAGCGGCTCAGATACGCAGTATTTT.

As for this clone: The sample carries other DNA sequences with the same CDR3. J is TRBJ2-7 and V is TRBV30, with D possibly being TRBD1 or TRBD2 (5 bases each). This CDR3 contains 12 residues. Trimming removed 1 base at V and 3 bases at J, with 7 bases between. CDR1 GTSNPN and CDR2 SVGIG come from the germline V gene (reference sequence). The chain's CDR3 is CAWSGGSYEQYF. The CDR3 nucleotides read TGTGCCTGGAGTGGGGGGAGCTACGAGCAGTACTTC.

CDR3: CAWRGSNQPQHF. The CDR3 bases are TGTGCCTGGAGAGGTAGCAATCAGCCCCAGCATTTT. The V call is TRBV30, the J call TRBJ1-5; D uncertain. Trimming pared 3 bases from V and 0 bases from J, leaving 3 bases between. Germline V CDR1 and CDR2: GTSNPN, SVGIG (reference sequence). The CDR3 covers 12 residues. Using reference TRBV30 and TRBJ1-5 for the parts outside the CDR3, the full variable domain is SQTIHQWPATLVQPVGSPLSLECTVEGTSNPNLYWYRQAAGRGLQLLFYSVGIGQISSEVPQNLSASRPQDRQFILSSKKLLLSDSGFYLCAWRGSNQPQHFGDGTRLSIL.

The chain is built from TRBV6-1 and TRBJ2-2; 11 positions match TRBD1. V trimming: 4 bases; J trimming: 7 bases; junction bases outside the gene matches: 8. Germline lookup yields CDR1 MNHNS and CDR2 SASEGT. This CDR3 comprises 16 residues. CDR3 nucleotides: TGTGCCAGCAGTGGGACAGGGGGCGTGTATGGCGGGGAGCTGTTTTTT. Protein sequence: CASSGTGGVYGGELFF.

This clone has a single count. V usage is TRBV6-4 and J usage is TRBJ2-6; unclear D gene. V dropped 0 bases and J dropped 4 bases, with 7 bases sitting between them. CDR1 is MRHNA, CDR2 SNTAGT, per germline. The CDR3 has 15 residues. The CDR3 reads CASSDSALGANVLTF. DNA of the CDR3: TGTGCCAGCAGTGACTCGGCCCTCGGGGCCAACGTCCTGACTTTC.

V is TRBV7-7 and J is TRBJ1-1; no clear D gene. The CDR3 loop spans 13 amino acids. Trimming stripped 5 bases from V and 3 bases from J, with 10 bases between. Germline V gives CDR1 SSHAT, CDR2 FNYEAQ (reference sequence). Here the CDR3 reads CASSRGFDTEAFF. CDR3 bases: TGTGCCAGCAGCCGTGGGTTTGACACTGAAGCTTTCTTT.

This sequence joins TRBV18 and TRBJ2-5, with D perhaps given as TRBD1 or TRBD2 (5 bases each). The CDR3 is 14 amino acids. Deletions cut 5 bases from V and 1 base from J, with 11 bases between. Germline V gene data show CDR1 as KGHSH and CDR2 as LQKENI. DNA of the CDR3: TGTGCCAGCTCAGCTACCGGGGCCCAAGAGACCCAGTACTTC. The encoded protein is CASSATGAQETQYF.

This clone showed up just a few times. The gene calls are TRBV18 and TRBJ2-1; D might be TRBD2 (5 bases). The CDR3 is made up of 13 amino acids. V dropped 1 base and J dropped 5 bases, with 6 bases sitting between them. Per the germline V gene, CDR1 is KGHSH and CDR2 is LQKENI. In DNA, the CDR3 is TGTGCCAGCTCACCACGGACTGACAATGAGCAGTTCTTC. Its protein is CASSPRTDNEQFF.

The chain joins TRBV7-9 to TRBJ2-1, with TRBD2 matching 8 bases. This CDR3 is built from 15 residues. CDR1 SEHNR and CDR2 FQNEAQ come from the germline V gene (reference sequence). Trimming cost V 5 bases and J 5 bases; bases outside gene matches: 8. CDR3 coding DNA: TGTGCCAGCAGCATGGGACTAGTTCTGCACAATGAGCAGTTCTTC. Its translation: CASSMGLVLHNEQFF.

This clone was picked up a small number of times. The chain couples TRBV6-1 to TRBJ2-1, with 13 bases fitting TRBD2. The CDR3 runs to 15 residues. Germline V CDR1 and CDR2: MNHNS, SASEGT. The ends lost 4 bases at V and 6 bases at J; junction bases unmatched: 3. The CDR3 sequence is CASSGLAGGGNEQFF. As DNA, the CDR3 is TGTGCCAGCAGTGGACTAGCGGGAGGTGGCAATGAGCAGTTCTTC.

Worth noting for this clone: Additional DNA sequences in this sample encode the identical CDR3. This chain joins TRBV6-6 and TRBJ1-2; D gene uncertain. This CDR3 comprises 12 residues. The V end lost 0 bases, the J end lost 5 bases, and 4 bases lay between the germline ends. The germline gives CDR1 MNHNY, CDR2 SVGAGI (reference sequence). The CDR3 coding sequence is TGTGCCAGCAGTTACTCAGGGTATGGCTACACCTTC. This codes for CASSYSGYGYTF.

The chain couples TRBV18 to TRBJ2-7; no firm D call. Germline loops: CDR1 KGHSH, CDR2 LQKENI. The CDR3 covers 14 residues. The V end lost 2 bases, the J end lost 0 bases, and 8 bases lay between the germline ends. The CDR3 region has the DNA TGTGCCAGCTCACCATCTCTACCCTCCTACGAGCAGTACTTC. It translates to CASSPSLPSYEQYF.

The chain carries TRBV18 and TRBJ2-1; no definite D call. Germline CDR1 reads KGHSH; CDR2 reads LQKENI. The V end was cut by 3 bases, the J end by 8 bases, with 11 bases between. The CDR3 is 13 amino acids. CDR3 coding DNA: TGTGCCAGCTCACCCATTCCTGGCGATGAGCAGTTCTTC. Protein sequence: CASSPIPGDEQFF.

This clone was seen ten or more times. V is TRBV6-4 and J is TRBJ2-1, with D tentatively TRBD2 (6 bases). Deletions cut 3 bases from V and 6 bases from J, with 12 bases between. The CDR3 sequence is 14 residues long. CDR1 and CDR2 (germline): MRHNA, SNTAGT. The CDR3 here is CASSETGASNEQFF. Here the CDR3 DNA reads TGTGCCAGCAGTGAGACGGGAGCGAGCAATGAGCAGTTCTTC.